These T cell receptor beta chains were read from a single sample in a study of T cell changes during pregnancy in multiple sclerosis. TCRdb's table, derived via immunoSEQ multiplex PCR, lists solely in-frame clones and lacks some. This sample yields 58,000 or so clones, of which around nine tenths are seen a single time; about 1.8% belongs to the top ten. The sequencing here drew on peripheral blood, taken after pregnancy. Receptor source: a female donor with multiple sclerosis, enrolled in a pregnancy study. CDR3s include the opening cysteine and the closing phenylalanine or tryptophan. Fields, in order: D gene, J gene, V gene, clone size, CDR3 DNA, CDR3 protein. The D gene is left open where the match is weak. Not all rows give a size; the values are once, few, many and, for expanded clones, a class.

>NA|TRBJ2-3|TRBV6-5|NA
TGTGCCACCAAAGGGGCCCCAGATACGCAGTATTTT
CATKGAPDTQYF
>NA|TRBJ2-3|TRBV7-9|NA
TGTGCCAGCAGCTTGGGGGGTTGGGATACGCAGTATTTT
CASSLGGWDTQYF
>NA|TRBJ2-6|TRBV7-3|once
TGTGCCAGCCGGCGGTCTTCTGGGGCCAACGTCCTGACTTTC
CASRRSSGANVLTF
>TRBD2|TRBJ2-5|TRBV9|few
TGTGCCAGCAGCGTAGGGGATAGCGGGGGGGCCGGAGAGACCCAGTACTTC
CASSVGDSGGAGETQYF
>TRBD1|TRBJ1-4|TRBV6-6|NA
TGTGCCAGCAGTACCGGGACAGAGGTTGAAAAACTGTTTTTT
CASSTGTEVEKLFF
>NA|TRBJ1-1|TRBV19|NA
TGTGCCAGTAGACCAGGCCTTTTGGGTAACACTGAAGCTTTCTTT
CASRPGLLGNTEAFF
>TRBD1|TRBJ1-1|TRBV2|NA
TGTGCCAGCAGGGATGACAGGGGGCCTACTGAAGCTTTCTTT
CASRDDRGPTEAFF
>TRBD1|TRBJ1-5|TRBV18|NA
TGTGCCAGCTCACCCGGACAGGGTAGTCAGCCCCAGCATTTT
CASSPGQGSQPQHF
>NA|TRBJ1-3|TRBV7-9|NA
TGTGCCAGCAGCTTAGTTAATTCTATTGGAAACACCATATATTTT
CASSLVNSIGNTIYF
>NA|TRBJ1-6|TRBV27|NA
TGTGCCAGCAGTTTAAGGGACTCAGATTCACCCCTCCACTTT
CASSLRDSDSPLHF
>TRBD2|TRBJ2-1|TRBV7-3|NA
TGTGCCAGCAGCCCGAACGGGGTACGGGGGGGTTACAATGAGCAGTTCTTC
CASSPNGVRGGYNEQFF
>NA|TRBJ1-3|TRBV15|NA
TGTGCCACCAGCAGAGATCGAGGCAGTTCCTCTGGAAACACCATATATTTT
CATSRDRGSSSGNTIYF
>NA|TRBJ1-6|TRBV19|NA
TGTGCCAGTAGTCTGGGCTATTCACCCCTCCACTTT
CASSLGYSPLHF
>TRBD1|TRBJ1-2|TRBV14|NA
TGTGCCAGCAGCCGGACAGGGTGGGACTATGGCTACACCTTC
CASSRTGWDYGYTF
>NA|TRBJ2-7|TRBV7-9|once
TGTGCCAGCAGCCAACAGACGGCCGCCAGCTCCTACGAGCAGTACTTC
CASSQQTAASSYEQYF
>TRBD1|TRBJ1-5|TRBV9|NA
TGTGCCAGCAGCCTCGGACAGGGTAGTCAGCCCCAGCATTTT
CASSLGQGSQPQHF
>NA|TRBJ1-1|TRBV5-1|once
TGCGCCAGCAGCTTGGTTGGCAGGGAGAACACTGAAGCTTTCTTT
CASSLVGRENTEAFF
>NA|TRBJ1-2|TRBV23-1|NA
TGCGCCAGCAGTCAATTGGAGGACGGAGATCCCGGGGGCTACACCTTC
CASSQLEDGDPGGYTF
>NA|TRBJ2-1|TRBV7-3|NA
TGTGCCAGCAGCTCCCAGGGGCCTTCTGCCTACAATGAGCAGTTCTTC
CASSSQGPSAYNEQFF
>TRBD1|TRBJ1-1|TRBV5-1|NA
TGCGCCAGCAGCTTGACAGGGGGCGCGGGGGGCACTGAAGCTTTCTTT
CASSLTGGAGGTEAFF
>NA|TRBJ2-3|TRBV6-6|NA
TGTGCCAGCAGCCGGGACTTCGTCGATACGCAGTATTTT
CASSRDFVDTQYF
>TRBD1|TRBJ2-7|TRBV4-3|NA
TGCGCCAGCAGCCGCGACAGGGACTACGAGCAGTACTTC
CASSRDRDYEQYF
>TRBD1|TRBJ2-7|TRBV18|NA
TGTGCCAGCTCACTACAGGGGTACGAGCAGTACTTC
CASSLQGYEQYF
>NA|TRBJ2-1|TRBV5-1|NA
TGCGCCAGCAGCTTGTCGGGGAGCTCCTACAATGAGCAGTTCTTC
CASSLSGSSYNEQFF
>TRBD2|TRBJ2-5|TRBV30|NA
TGTGCCTGGAGTGGAGAACTAGCGGGGCGCCAAGAGACCCAGTACTTC
CAWSGELAGRQETQYF
>NA|TRBJ2-2|TRBV5-1|NA
TGCGCCAGCAGCTTACCAGTCACCGGGGAGCTGTTTTTT
CASSLPVTGELFF
>NA|TRBJ2-7|TRBV6-1|NA
TGTGCCAGCAGTGAAAGTGGCAGGGGGGACGAGCAGTACTTC
CASSESGRGDEQYF
>TRBD1|TRBJ2-5|TRBV7-3|NA
TGTGCCAGCAGCCGAACGGGACAGGGGGAGACCCAGTACTTC
CASSRTGQGETQYF
>TRBD1|TRBJ1-3|TRBV10-3|NA
TGTGCCATCAGTCGGGGGGACAGGGACTCTGGAAACACCATATATTTT
CAISRGDRDSGNTIYF
>TRBD1|TRBJ2-5|TRBV9|once
TGTGCCAGCAGCGTCAGACAGGGGTGGGAGACCCAGTACTTC
CASSVRQGWETQYF
>TRBD1|TRBJ1-1|TRBV2|NA
TGTGCCAGCAGTGTTATTATGAGGGGGCTGTGGGACACTGAAGCTTTCTTT
CASSVIMRGLWDTEAFF
>NA|TRBJ2-3|TRBV5-1|NA
TGCGCCAGCAGCACGGGGGGCACAGATACGCAGTATTTT
CASSTGGTDTQYF
>NA|TRBJ1-2|TRBV6-1|NA
TGTGCCAGCAGTGAATATATGCGAGGGTCGGATGGCTACACCTTC
CASSEYMRGSDGYTF
>TRBD2|TRBJ2-3|TRBV7-8|NA
TGTGCCAGCAGCAAGGGACTACCAGATACGCAGTATTTT
CASSKGLPDTQYF
>NA|TRBJ1-6|TRBV5-1|NA
TGCGCCAGCAGATCAGACAGCCTAGATGCCTTCCACTTT
CASRSDSLDAFHF
>NA|TRBJ1-4|TRBV2|NA
TGTGCCAGCCGACTGGGGGGGGGCGAAAAACTGTTTTTT
CASRLGGGEKLFF
>NA|TRBJ1-5|TRBV5-5|NA
TGTGCCAGCAGCCTAGGAGGGTATCCGCCCCAGCATTTT
CASSLGGYPPQHF
>NA|TRBJ1-2|TRBV21-1|NA
TGTGCCAGCAGCAAATGGCTAGGACAGGGGAATGGCTACACCTTC
CASSKWLGQGNGYTF
>TRBD2|TRBJ2-1|TRBV11-2|NA
TGTGCCAGCAGTCCCTCCAGCGGGGGGGCCTACAATGAGCAGTTCTTC
CASSPSSGGAYNEQFF
>NA|TRBJ1-1|TRBV7-8|NA
TGTGCCAGCAGCTACAGGGTGACTGAAGCTTTCTTT
CASSYRVTEAFF
>NA|TRBJ2-6|TRBV5-1|NA
TGCGCCAGCAGCTGGACAGCGCGCTCTGGGGCCAACGTCCTGACTTTC
CASSWTARSGANVLTF
>TRBD1|TRBJ1-2|TRBV19|once
TGTGCCAGTAGCTCGGGGACAGCTGGTCGTACCTACACCTTC
CASSSGTAGRTYTF
>TRBD1|TRBJ1-1|TRBV2|NA
TGTGCCAGCAGTGGGACAGGGGGACTGGGAGCTTTCTTT
CASSGTGGLGAFF
>TRBD1|TRBJ1-2|TRBV18|NA
TGTGCCAGCTCACCCCTACAGGGGATTGACTATGGCTACACCTTC
CASSPLQGIDYGYTF
>NA|TRBJ2-1|TRBV19|NA
TGTGCCAGTAGTATATGGGACAACAATGTTTACAATGAGCAGTTCTTC
CASSIWDNNVYNEQFF
>NA|TRBJ2-1|TRBV11-3|once
TGTGCCAGCAGCCAAACCACAGGGAACATGAACAATGAGCAGTTCTTC
CASSQTTGNMNNEQFF
>TRBD1|TRBJ1-1|TRBV6-6|NA
TGTGCCAGCAGCCTAGACAGGGGGAACACTGAAGCTTTCTTT
CASSLDRGNTEAFF
>NA|TRBJ2-2|TRBV6-5|NA
TGTGCCAGCAGGTCGGGACAGAACACCGGGGAGCTGTTTTTT
CASRSGQNTGELFF
>NA|TRBJ2-3|TRBV6-6|NA
TGTGCCAGCAGACCACCCAACAGACCTAAGCAGTATTTT
CASRPPNRPKQYF
>NA|TRBJ2-3|TRBV19|NA
TGTGCCAGTAGTATAGAGAGCCATAGCACAGATACGCAGTATTTT
CASSIESHSTDTQYF
>TRBD1|TRBJ1-3|TRBV7-8|NA
TGTGCCAGCAGCGCCGGGACAGGGAGAAACACCATATATTTT
CASSAGTGRNTIYF
>NA|TRBJ2-2|TRBV4-2|NA
TGTGCCAGCAGCCAGGGGGGAACACGCACCGGGGAGCTGTTTTTT
CASSQGGTRTGELFF
>TRBD1|TRBJ2-2|TRBV25-1|NA
TGTGCCAGCACCCAACCCGACAGGGAAGACACCGGGGAGCTGTTTTTT
CASTQPDREDTGELFF
>NA|TRBJ1-2|TRBV2|NA
TGTGCCAGCAAAGAACAGGTCTATGGCTACACCTTC
CASKEQVYGYTF
>TRBD1|TRBJ1-6|TRBV10-3|once
TGTGCCATCATGGGACAGGGTGGTTCACCCCTCCACTTT
CAIMGQGGSPLHF
>NA|TRBJ2-1|TRBV4-3|NA
TGCGCCAGCAGCCAAGATTTGGATAACAGGGCTACCTACAATGAGCAGTTCTTC
CASSQDLDNRATYNEQFF